These 30 T cell receptor beta chains came from one sample sequenced in a study of early T cells in non-severe SARS-CoV-2 infection. MiXCR was run by TCRdb on the 5' RACE reads, yielding one entry per CDR3 protein. Seen here are roughly 100,000 distinct CDR3 sequences, around 14% observed once, and the top ten hold approximately 6%. Sequencing was performed on whole blood. Receptors originate from an adult who was a healthcare worker with PCR-confirmed SARS-CoV-2 infection or an uninfected control (not recorded which).

The chain uses TRBV11-2 and TRBJ1-2; D is undetermined. The CDR3 is 13 residues long. Germline V gene sequence: CDR1 SGHAT, CDR2 FQNNGV. Trimming cost V 2 bases and J 6 bases, with 10 bases left between them. CDR3 sequence: CASSLRRVDGYTF. The CDR3 region has the DNA TGTGCCAGCAGCTTAAGGAGGGTCGATGGCTACACCTTC. Full variable domain (rest looked up from reference TRBV11-2 and TRBJ1-2): EAGVAQSPRYKIIEKRQSVAFWCNPISGHATLYWYQQILGQGPKLLIQFQNNGVVDDSQLPKDRFSAERLKGVDSTLKIQPAKLEDSAVYLCASSLRRVDGYTFGSGTRLTVV.

This clonotype has a handful of counts. The rearrangement uses TRBV12-3 or TRBV12-4 and TRBJ1-5; TRBD1 matches at 7 bases. The CDR3 extends over 15 amino acids. V lost 0 bases to trimming and J lost 3 bases; unmatched junction nucleotides: 2. This chain's CDR3 is CASSLAGQANQPQHF. The CDR3 DNA reads TGTGCCAGCAGTTTAGCCGGACAGGCCAATCAGCCCCAGCATTTT.

The rearrangement joins TRBV7-2 to TRBJ1-2, with 10 bases aligning to TRBD1. The V and J ends lost 0 bases and 4 bases, in that order; junction bases with no gene match: 11. This CDR3 spans 18 amino acids. CDR1 SGHTA and CDR2 FQGNSA come from the germline V gene. The CDR3 spells CASSLASVGTGEGYGYTF. The CDR3 nucleotides are TGTGCCAGCAGCTTAGCGAGTGTGGGGACAGGGGAAGGCTATGGCTACACCTTC. The whole variable domain, filled in from reference TRBV7-2 and TRBJ1-2, reads GAGVSQSPSNKVTEKGKDVELRCDPISGHTALYWYRQSLGQGLEFLIYFQGNSAPDKSGLPSDRFSAERTGGSVSTLTIQRTQQEDSAVYLCASSLASVGTGEGYGYTFGSGTRLTVV.

V is TRBV6-2 or TRBV6-3 and J is TRBJ1-5; D possibly corresponds to TRBD1 (5 bases). CDR1 is MNHEY and CDR2 is SVGEGT in the germline V gene. This CDR3 is built from 18 residues. The germline V and J ends were trimmed by 3 bases and 3 bases, with 21 bases remaining between them. In DNA, the CDR3 is TGTGCCAGCAGTTATCCGGGAGGTTCTGACAGAGACAATCAGCCCCAGCATTTT. It encodes CASSYPGGSDRDNQPQHF.

Ten or more counts support this clonotype. The chain couples TRBV11-2 to TRBJ2-1; perhaps D is TRBD1 or TRBD2 (5 bases each). The CDR3 has 12 residues. CDR1 and CDR2 from the germline V gene are SGHAT and FQNNGV. Between the trimmed V and J ends, which lost 1 base and 15 bases, there was a span of 13 bases. The CDR3 bases are TGTGCCAGCAGCTTAGTCACCACGGGGCTGTTCTTC. This translates into CASSLVTTGLFF.

This clonotype came up many times. The CDR3 sequence is CATSDAGTESSYNSPLHF. CDR3 coding DNA: TGTGCCACCAGTGATGCCGGGACGGAGAGCTCCTATAATTCACCCCTCCACTTT. The chain couples TRBV24-1 to TRBJ1-6, with D perhaps matching TRBD1 (5 bases). The CDR3 has 18 amino acids. V was pared by 3 bases and J by 0 bases, with 14 bases between. Germline CDR1 and CDR2: KGHDR and SFDVKD.

This clonotype was picked up many times. In DNA form, the CDR3 reads TGTGCCAGCAGTTTTTCTGAGGCTAGGCTGGCCTACGAGCAGTACTTC. It is translated as CASSFSEARLAYEQYF. The J gene is TRBJ2-7, the V gene TRBV28; D uncertain. Germline CDR1 is MDHEN and CDR2 is SYDVKM. V gave up 3 bases and J gave up 2 bases, with 17 bases separating them. The CDR3 totals 16 residues.

This clonotype was seen ten or more times. The CDR3 DNA reads TGCGCCAGCAGCCGCACTATTGGGGGGACGGATGGGGCCAACGTCCTGACTTTC. Amino acid sequence: CASSRTIGGTDGANVLTF. The V call is TRBV4-1, the J call TRBJ2-6; possibly TRBD2 for D (6 bases). Germline V CDR1 and CDR2: MGHRA, YSYEKL. Trimming cost V 4 bases and J 3 bases, with 19 bases left between them. The CDR3 sequence is 18 residues long.

Only a few counts were recorded for this clonotype. A junction end diverges from the germline sequence, so it may reflect a read error. The chain carries TRBV7-2 and TRBJ1-1, with 7 bases identical to TRBD1. The CDR3 covers 14 residues. Germline V CDR1 and CDR2: SGHTA, FQGNSA. CDR3 region: CASSPNSDQGVKIF. CDR3 DNA: TGTGCCAGCAGCCCGAATTCCGATCAGGGGGTCAAAATCTTT.

Ten or more counts support this clonotype. The chain is built from TRBV7-6 and TRBJ1-2; tentatively, D is TRBD1 (6 bases). Germline V gene lookup returns CDR1 SGHVS and CDR2 FNYEAQ. The CDR3 is 15 amino acids. The V end lost 1 base, the J end lost 6 bases, and 15 bases lay between the germline ends. The CDR3 protein is CASSLGLSGDDGYTF. The CDR3 DNA reads TGTGCCAGCAGCTTAGGGTTGTCAGGGGATGATGGCTACACCTTC.

This clonotype was found many times. The chain employs TRBV5-4 and TRBJ2-3; the match to TRBD2 covers 7 bases. This CDR3 has 15 residues. Germline V gene data show CDR1 as SGHNT and CDR2 as YYREEE (reference sequence). J was trimmed by 3 bases and V by 2 bases; bases with no gene match: 6. CDR3 DNA: TGTGCCAGCAGCTTTGGCGGGAGAAGGACAGATACGCAGTATTTT. This sequence encodes CASSFGGRRTDTQYF.

This clonotype has at least ten counts. The chain links TRBV15 to TRBJ1-1; 8 bases agree with TRBD1. CDR3 length: 15 residues. Per germline, CDR1 LNHNV and CDR2 YYDKDF (reference sequence). The junction had 6 bases not matched to a gene; V was cut back by 1 base and J by 5 bases. CDR3 nucleotide sequence: TGTGCCACCAGCAGAGGGACAGGGTGGGATACTGAAGCTTTCTTT. Translating it yields CATSRGTGWDTEAFF.

This rearrangement joins TRBV10-3 to TRBJ2-4, with 7 positions matching TRBD1. CDR1 is ENHRY and CDR2 is SYGVKD in the germline V gene. With 5 bases clipped from V and 8 bases from J, the junction kept 0 bases outside the gene matches. This CDR3 spans 11 amino acids. The CDR3 spells CAISQGDIQYF. CDR3 bases: TGTGCCATCAGTCAGGGGGACATTCAGTACTTC.

This clonotype was detected only a few times. The rearrangement joins TRBV7-9 to TRBJ2-7; 10 bases agree with TRBD2. CDR1 is SEHNR, CDR2 FQNEAQ, per germline (reference sequence). V shed 5 bases and J 3 bases; nucleotides not matched to a gene: 7. The CDR3 sequence is 15 residues long. CDR3 sequence reads: CASSPTSGEIYEQYF. CDR3 nucleotides: TGTGCCAGCAGCCCAACTAGCGGGGAGATCTACGAGCAGTACTTC.

The chain combines TRBV19 with TRBJ1-4; possibly TRBD1 for D (5 bases). Germline V gene data show CDR1 as LNHDA and CDR2 as SQIVND (reference sequence). Trimming shortened V by 5 bases and J by 6 bases, and 13 bases separated the two germline ends. There are 14 residues in the CDR3. CDR3 sequence reads: CASSSDRADEKLFF. CDR3 nucleotides: TGTGCCAGTAGTTCCGACAGAGCCGATGAAAAACTGTTTTTT.

The chain joins TRBV3-1 to TRBJ2-3, with 8 bases identical to TRBD2. CDR1 is LGHDT and CDR2 is YNNKEL in the germline V gene (reference sequence). The junction had 9 bases not matched to a gene; V was cut back by 8 bases and J by 2 bases. The CDR3 sequence is 15 residues long. Written as DNA, the CDR3 is TGTGCCAGCGCTACGGGAGGGCCCAACACAGATACGCAGTATTTT. Amino acids: CASATGGPNTDTQYF.

In this sample, this clonotype turned up a few times. This chain connects TRBV6-1 to TRBJ1-1; no reliable D call. The CDR3 length is 13 residues. Trimming removed 2 bases from V and 1 base from J, with 5 bases in between. In germline, CDR1 is MNHNS, CDR2 SASEGT. The CDR3 DNA sequence: TGTGCCAGCAGTGAATTCGGGAACACTGAAGCTTTCTTT. Its translation is CASSEFGNTEAFF.

This clonotype appeared a single time. This sequence may be a read error, since a much larger clone differs from it by one base. The chain links TRBV29-1 to TRBJ2-1; TRBD2 aligns across 8 bases. The J call may be mistaken, given a closer DNA end match to TRBJ2-7. This CDR3 has 14 amino acids. Germline loops: CDR1 SQVTM, CDR2 ANQGSEA. The chain's CDR3 is CSVAAGAGYNEQYF. The CDR3 coding sequence is TGCAGCGTTGCAGCGGGAGCAGGATACAATGAGCAGTACTTC.

The rearrangement links TRBV5-5 to TRBJ1-4; D may be TRBD1 (6 bases). Between the trimmed V and J ends, which lost 0 bases and 12 bases, there was a span of 18 bases. The CDR3 sequence is 15 residues long. Germline CDR1 reads SGHKS; CDR2 reads YYEKEE (reference sequence). The DNA for the CDR3 is TGTGCCAGCAGCTTGGAGGGACACCGTATTTTTGAACTGTTTTTT. It specifies CASSLEGHRIFELFF.

The rearrangement links TRBV25-1 to TRBJ2-1; 10 nucleotides agree with TRBD2. This CDR3 contains 16 residues. V dropped 4 bases and J dropped 7; count of bases not matched to a gene: 10. Per germline, CDR1 MGHDK and CDR2 SYGVNS. The CDR3 protein is CASSGVQREGENEQFF. The CDR3, as DNA: TGTGCCAGCAGTGGGGTGCAGCGGGAGGGGGAGAATGAGCAGTTCTTC.

This clonotype came up a few times. The chain couples TRBV6-6 to TRBJ2-5, with D unclear. Germline values: CDR1 MNHNY, CDR2 SVGAGI (reference sequence). The V and J ends lost 7 bases and 1 base respectively, with 10 bases between them. The CDR3 has 13 residues. Written as DNA, the CDR3 is TGTGCCAGCACCAGGATACGCCAAGAGACCCAGTACTTC. This gives the protein CASTRIRQETQYF.

V and J are TRBV5-1 and TRBJ1-1; D possibly corresponds to TRBD1 (6 bases). This CDR3 is built from 15 residues. Germline CDR1 is SGHRS and CDR2 is YFSETQ. V lost 4 bases, J lost 0 bases, and 13 bases lay in between. The CDR3 bases are TGCGCCAGCAGCCCAGGGGTCTCCTTGAACACTGAAGCTTTCTTT. It codes for CASSPGVSLNTEAFF.

The V gene is TRBV5-5, the J gene TRBJ1-5, with D perhaps TRBD1 (6 bases). V was pared by 3 bases and J by 6 bases, with 10 bases between. This CDR3 spans 13 amino acids. Germline V gives CDR1 SGHKS, CDR2 YYEKEE (reference sequence). Written as DNA, the CDR3 is TGTGCCAGCAGCTGGGACATCGGTCAGCCCCAGCATTTT. Amino acids: CASSWDIGQPQHF.

The CDR3: CASSLSWRMNTEAFF. CDR3 bases: TGTGCCAGCAGTTTATCGTGGCGGATGAACACTGAAGCTTTCTTT. The chain links TRBV27 to TRBJ1-1, with no clear D. V was clipped by 0 bases and J by 0 bases, with 8 bases between them. The CDR3 is made up of 15 amino acids. The germline V gene has CDR1 MNHEY and CDR2 SMNVEV (reference sequence).

This clonotype was seen repeatedly, ten times or more. The chain combines TRBV12-3 or TRBV12-4 with TRBJ1-1; D uncertain. V lost 4 bases to trimming and J lost 1 base, with 4 bases between them. The CDR3 totals 12 residues. CDR3 nucleotides: TGTGCCAGCAGTTGGGGGAACACTGAAGCTTTCTTT. It encodes CASSWGNTEAFF.

At least ten counts were recorded for this clonotype. V usage is TRBV12-3 or TRBV12-4 and J usage is TRBJ2-3, with D unclear. V lost 5 bases and J 2 bases, leaving 11 bases between the germline ends. CDR3 length: 14 amino acids. The CDR3 DNA is TGTGCCAGCAGTACTCGGTCCCACACAGATACGCAGTATTTT. The encoded protein is CASSTRSHTDTQYF.

There are a few counts of this clonotype. The chain links TRBV29-1 to TRBJ1-3; D gene uncertain. In germline, CDR1 is SQVTM, CDR2 ANQGSEA. This CDR3 is built from 13 residues. V dropped 2 bases and J dropped 3 bases, with 8 bases sitting between them. CDR3 sequence (DNA): TGCAGCGTTGAACGGCAGGATGGAAACACCATATATTTT. Translation gives CSVERQDGNTIYF.

This clonotype is judged medium-sized. The chain joins TRBV7-8 to TRBJ2-2; TRBD1 matches 7 bases. CDR3 length equals 15 residues. In germline, CDR1 is SGHVS, CDR2 FQNEAQ. The V gene end was trimmed by 5 bases and the J gene end by 7 bases; junction bases not matched to a gene: 10. The CDR3: CASSPGTPGGGELFF. As DNA, the CDR3 is TGTGCCAGCAGCCCTGGGACCCCAGGGGGCGGGGAGCTGTTTTTT.

The chain has TRBV24-1 and TRBJ2-7, with TRBD2 as a possible D gene (6 bases). V was shortened by 1 base and J by 6 bases, with 9 bases between the two germline ends. CDR1 KGHDR and CDR2 SFDVKD come from the germline V gene. The length of the CDR3 is 13 residues. The CDR3 DNA follows: TGTGCCACCAGTGATTTAGCGGGTTCCGAGCAGTACTTC. Its protein is CATSDLAGSEQYF.

This clonotype was recorded a few times. V is TRBV6-1 and J is TRBJ1-4; D remains unclear. Germline CDR1 is MNHNS and CDR2 is SASEGT. The CDR3 sequence is 13 residues long. Trimming stripped 5 bases from V and 5 bases from J, with 9 bases between. CDR3 residues: CASSLTWNEKLFF. Here the CDR3 DNA reads TGTGCCAGCAGTCTGACGTGGAATGAAAAACTGTTTTTT.